This T cell receptor beta chain emerged from a study of shared clonotypes between healthy human individuals. Concerning this clone: Its antigen is as yet unknown.

This CDR3 has 14 amino acids. CDR1 is SGDLS, CDR2 YYNGEE, per germline. V was clipped by 3 bases and J by 0 bases, with 9 bases between them. Notes on the study in general: Sampling was confined to blood; repertoires within tissues likely differ.

It was about 180 ng DNA, about 30,000 T cell genomes, that sorted-subset replicate PCRs used. Under the authors' procedure: Without quality scores, immunoSEQ junctional reads could not be filtered like full-length reads. TCRdb's table, derived via immunoSEQ multiplex PCR, lists solely in-frame clones and lacks some. The V and J calls and the clone size are those of that table, but D and trimming were determined from the DNA. Found here are around 2.5 million clones, approximately 94% of them singletons; the top ten hold around 0.37%. The rearrangement joins TRBV9 to TRBJ1-1, with no clear D. The sequence derives from a man younger than 35 in good health. Some clones in this sample may be carry-over from other donors' samples. The sequenced sample was naive CD4+ T cells from PBMCs. Subset meaning: CD45RA+ positively selected. CDR3 nucleotide sequence: TGTGCCAGCAGCGGTGGGTGGATGAACACTGAAGCTTTCTTT. It translates to CASSGGWMNTEAFF.